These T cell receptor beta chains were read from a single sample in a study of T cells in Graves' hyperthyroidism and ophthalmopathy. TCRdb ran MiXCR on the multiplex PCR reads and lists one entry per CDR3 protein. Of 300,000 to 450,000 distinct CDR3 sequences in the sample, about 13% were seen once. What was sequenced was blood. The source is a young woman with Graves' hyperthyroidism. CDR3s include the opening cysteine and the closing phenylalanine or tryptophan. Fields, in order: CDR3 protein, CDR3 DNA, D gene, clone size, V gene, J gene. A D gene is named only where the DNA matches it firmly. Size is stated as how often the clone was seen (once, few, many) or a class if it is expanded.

CASSEKRLAGAGELFF,TGTGCCAGCAGTGAGAAGAGACTAGCGGGAGCCGGGGAGCTGTTTTTT,TRBD2,many,TRBV6-1,TRBJ2-2
CATSSGPLAQETQYF,TGTGCCACCAGTTCCGGCCCATTGGCGCAAGAGACCCAGTACTTC,-,many,TRBV24-1,TRBJ2-5
CASSSQDGQPQHF,TGTGCCAGCAGCTCCCAGGACGGTCAGCCCCAGCATTTT,-,many,TRBV7-9,TRBJ1-5
CASSRGANQPQHF,TGTGCCAGCAGTAGAGGGGCAAATCAGCCCCAGCATTTT,-,many,TRBV28,TRBJ1-5
CASSSYPDTEAFF,TGTGCCAGTAGTAGCTATCCCGACACTGAAGCTTTCTTT,-,few,TRBV19,TRBJ1-1
CAISDPSGKGSGANVLTF,TGTGCCATCAGTGACCCTAGCGGGAAAGGATCTGGGGCCAACGTCCTGACTTTC,TRBD2,many,TRBV10-3,TRBJ2-6
CATSGFLGSNEQFF,TGTGCCACCAGTGGGTTTCTAGGGTCCAATGAGCAGTTCTTC,-,many,TRBV24-1,TRBJ2-1
CASSLGAKKATEAFF,TGTGCCAGCAGTTTAGGAGCTAAGAAGGCCACTGAAGCTTTCTTT,-,many,TRBV12-3/TRBV12-4,TRBJ1-1
CAISRAKETQYF,TGTGCCATCAGTCGAGCGAAAGAGACCCAGTACTTC,-,many,TRBV10-3,TRBJ2-5
CATRGGDTQYF,TGTGCCACCCGAGGGGGAGATACGCAGTATTTT,-,many,TRBV6-1,TRBJ2-3
CASSQEGQGYEKLFF,TGTGCCAGCAGTCAAGAGGGACAGGGATATGAAAAACTGTTTTTT,TRBD1,many,TRBV6-1,TRBJ1-4